Following are 32 T cell receptor beta chains from one sample sequenced in a study of cytomegalovirus exposure and HLA in healthy donors. In the PCR, 60 Vbeta and 13 Jbeta primers were used. Profiling relied on immunoSEQ multiplex PCR, and the TCRdb table lists in-frame clones only, not all of them. The repertoire includes about 140,000 clones, about 66% of them detected once, and around 1.6% sits in the top ten. Sequenced: PBMCs. The origin of the receptors is a human donor in good health.

The rearrangement links TRBV6-7 to TRBJ2-5; 10 nucleotides agree with TRBD1. The J call is in doubt because the DNA end fits TRBJ2-7 better. TRBV6-7 is given ORF status, its function remaining uncertain. The CDR3 spans 17 residues. The CDR3 DNA reads TGTGCCAGCAGTTACCAACTGGATGGACAGGGGGTCAACGAGCAGTACTTC. This gives the protein CASSYQLDGQGVNEQYF.

This chain links TRBV9 with TRBJ1-4, with D hard to call. The length of the CDR3 is 15 residues. The V end lost 0 bases, the J end lost 7 bases, and 13 bases lay between the germline ends. Germline V lookup: CDR1 SGDLS, CDR2 YYNGEE. The CDR3 here is CASSVGGSVPEKLFF. As DNA, the CDR3 is TGTGCCAGCAGCGTAGGTGGCAGCGTACCTGAAAAACTGTTTTTT.

V usage is TRBV5-1 and J usage is TRBJ2-1; perhaps TRBD2 as D (6 bases). The V and J ends lost 5 bases and 7 bases respectively, with 16 bases between them. This CDR3 spans 14 amino acids. The germline CDR1 and CDR2 sequences are SGHRS and YFSETQ. The CDR3, as DNA: TGCGCCAGCAGAACCGGGACTTCGGGTAATGAGCAGTTCTTC. It is translated as CASRTGTSGNEQFF.

This clone has a handful of counts. CDR3 sequence: CASSLVSASGGYTF. The CDR3, as DNA: TGTGCCAGCAGCTTAGTTTCCGCTTCGGGTGGCTACACCTTC. J is TRBJ1-2 and V is TRBV7-8; D unresolved. V was trimmed by 1 base and J by 7 bases, leaving 13 bases between them. CDR1 is SGHVS, CDR2 FQNEAQ, per germline. This CDR3 region has 14 residues.

The chain combines TRBV6-1 with TRBJ1-1; 9 bases are a match to TRBD1. Germline V gene lookup returns CDR1 MNHNS and CDR2 SASEGT. The CDR3 covers 14 residues. The junction had 5 bases not matched to a gene; V was cut back by 3 bases and J by 6 bases. The CDR3, as DNA: TGTGCCAGCAGTGATAGGGACAGGGACCCTGAAGCTTTCTTT. Translating it yields CASSDRDRDPEAFF.

The chain couples TRBV7-3 to TRBJ2-6; D may be TRBD1 (5 bases). The germline gives CDR1 SGHTA, CDR2 FQGTGA. This CDR3 is built from 15 residues. Trimming left V 5 bases short and J 0 bases short, with 8 bases between. CDR3: CASSIDSSGANVLTF. The DNA for the CDR3 is TGTGCCAGCAGCATTGACAGCTCTGGGGCCAACGTCCTGACTTTC.

This chain connects TRBV19 to TRBJ2-7, with D possibly matching TRBD2 (5 bases). V was trimmed by 2 bases and J by 3 bases, leaving 8 bases between them. The CDR3 is 13 amino acids. CDR1 and CDR2 from the germline V gene are LNHDA and SQIVND (reference sequence). CDR3 region: CASSINRGYEQYF. CDR3 nucleotides: TGTGCCAGTAGTATAAATCGGGGCTACGAGCAGTACTTC.

V and J are TRBV21-1 and TRBJ2-7; the D call TRBD1 from the table was never checked on the DNA. TRBV21-1 is a listed pseudogene. The CDR3 is 18 residues long. The CDR3 DNA sequence: TGTGCCAGCAGCATAGGAGTTTTGCACAGGGGGCCCTCCTACGAGCAGTACTTC. This encodes CASSIGVLHRGPSYEQYF.

The chain combines TRBV10-2 with TRBJ2-3, with D possibly matching TRBD2 (5 bases). The CDR3 totals 10 residues. V gave up 8 bases and J gave up 5 bases, with 5 bases separating them. Germline-derived CDR1 and CDR2 are WSHSY and SAAADI. CDR3: CASGGDTQYF. The CDR3 DNA reads TGCGCCAGCGGAGGAGATACGCAGTATTTT.

This clone occurred a few times. The rearrangement uses TRBV5-1 and TRBJ1-1; D is undetermined. Germline V CDR1 and CDR2: SGHRS, YFSETQ. Trimming pared 0 bases from V and 2 bases from J, leaving 11 bases between. CDR3 length: 15 residues. The CDR3 nucleotides read TGCGCCAGCAGCTTGGGTTGGCAGTTAAACACTGAAGCTTTCTTT. It translates to CASSLGWQLNTEAFF.

The rearrangement links TRBV21-1 to TRBJ1-5; the table's D call TRBD1 went unverified against the DNA. TRBV21-1 is listed as a pseudogene. CDR3 length: 15 amino acids. The CDR3 reads CASDRATGGNQPQHF. The CDR3 DNA reads as TGTGCCAGCGACCGAGCGACAGGGGGCAATCAGCCCCAGCATTTT.

This clone was found many times. The CDR3 nucleotides are TGTGCCAGCAGCCCACTGACTAGCGGGGAGTCAGGAGAGCAGTACTTC. It yields the protein CASSPLTSGESGEQYF. This chain connects TRBV28 to TRBJ2-7; TRBD2 aligns across 11 bases. Unmatched junction bases numbered 14, after V lost 6 bases and J lost 7 bases. Germline assignment: CDR1 MDHEN and CDR2 SYDVKM. The CDR3 covers 16 residues.

The rearrangement links TRBV28 to TRBJ1-3, with 9 positions matching TRBD1. The germline V gene has CDR1 MDHEN and CDR2 SYDVKM. V shed 6 bases, J shed 8 bases, and the junction held 8 bases outside the gene matches. CDR3 length: 14 residues. CDR3 in amino acids: CASSPGTGLYTIYF. CDR3 nucleotides: TGTGCCAGCAGCCCCGGGACAGGGCTATACACCATATATTTT.

This sequence joins TRBV27 and TRBJ1-5; D is ambiguous. From germline, CDR1 is MNHEY and CDR2 SMNVEV (reference sequence). The CDR3 is 13 residues long. V was cut by 3 bases and J by 5 bases, with 8 bases left in between. In DNA, the CDR3 is TGTGCCAGCAGTTTTGAGGGCTATCAGCCCCAGCATTTT. Its translation is CASSFEGYQPQHF.

This chain joins TRBV2 and TRBJ2-5; D may be TRBD1 (5 bases). The DNA end is more similar to TRBJ2-7, so the J call may be wrong. This CDR3 is 13 amino acids long. CDR1 SNHLY and CDR2 FYNNEI come from the germline V gene. In nucleotides, the CDR3 is TGTGCCAGCAGAAGTCAACAGGTCTACGAGCAGTACTTC. Residues: CASRSQQVYEQYF.

This chain links TRBV7-2 with TRBJ2-5, with 8 nucleotides matching TRBD1. The trim removed 1 base at V and 6 bases at J, leaving 10 bases unmatched. The germline V gene encodes CDR1 SGHTA and CDR2 FQGNSA. This CDR3 spans 16 amino acids. CDR3 region: CASSLVADRGSQTQYF. Written as DNA, the CDR3 is TGTGCCAGCAGCTTAGTCGCCGACAGGGGTTCCCAGACCCAGTACTTC.

This clone was detected only a few times. The V gene is TRBV11-3, the J gene TRBJ2-1, with D perhaps matching TRBD2 (6 bases). The CDR3 runs to 16 residues. The V gene lost 7 bases and the J gene lost 6 bases, with 22 bases spanning the gap. CDR1 and CDR2 from the germline V gene are SGHNT and YENEEA. The CDR3 here is CASMRSGDFDFNEQFF. CDR3 in DNA: TGTGCCAGCATGAGGTCGGGGGACTTCGATTTCAATGAGCAGTTCTTC.

In its sample, this clone was seen a few times. Written as DNA, the CDR3 is TGCAGTGCCACACGGACAGACGAGCAGTACTTC. Encoded protein: CSATRTDEQYF. This chain connects TRBV20-1 to TRBJ2-7, with TRBD1 as a possible D gene (6 bases). The V end was cut by 6 bases, the J end by 5 bases, with 11 bases between. This CDR3 has 11 amino acids. Looked up from germline, CDR1 is DFQATT and CDR2 is SNEGSKA (reference sequence).

The CDR3 sequence is CASSLLGGRPQGQYF. The CDR3 nucleotides read TGTGCCAGCAGCTTACTGGGTGGACGCCCCCAGGGGCAGTACTTC. V and J are TRBV11-2 and TRBJ2-7, with D possibly TRBD1 on 5 matching bases. V was pared by 2 bases and J by 9 bases, with 20 bases between. The germline gives CDR1 SGHAT, CDR2 FQNNGV. The CDR3 spans 15 residues.

This chain joins TRBV19 and TRBJ2-7; weak D call: TRBD2 (5 bases). Germline CDR1 and CDR2: LNHDA and SQIVND (reference sequence). The CDR3 covers 14 residues. Trimming took 5 bases from V and 0 from J, leaving 11 bases between them. The CDR3 loop reads CASSPQTSSYEQYF. The CDR3 coding sequence is TGTGCCAGTAGTCCTCAAACTAGCTCCTACGAGCAGTACTTC.

This chain connects TRBV19 to TRBJ1-1; no clear D gene. The V end was cut by 5 bases, the J end by 4 bases, with 14 bases between. This CDR3 spans 14 amino acids. Germline values: CDR1 LNHDA, CDR2 SQIVND (reference sequence). The CDR3 protein is CASSEGRSATEAFF. DNA for the CDR3: TGTGCCAGTAGTGAGGGCCGCAGCGCCACTGAAGCTTTCTTT.

The V call is TRBV28, the J call TRBJ2-4; D not resolved. This CDR3 has 15 residues. Germline CDR1 MDHEN, CDR2 SYDVKM. V was shortened by 2 bases and J by 7 bases, with 15 bases between the two germline ends. CDR3 in DNA: TGTGCCAGCAGTTTACCCGGCGGTGATTGGAACATTCAGTACTTC. Translating gives CASSLPGGDWNIQYF. The full variable domain, in which reference TRBV28 and TRBJ2-4 provide the parts outside the CDR3, is DVKVTQSSRYLVKRTGEKVFLECVQDMDHENMFWYRQDPGLGLRLIYFSYDVKMKEKGDIPEGYSVSREKKERFSLILESASTNQTSMYLCASSLPGGDWNIQYFGAGTRLSVL.

This clone showed up just a few times. The DNA of the CDR3 is TGTGCCAGTAGCGACAGGGGGCTTTGGAATGAAAAACTGTTTTTT. As protein: CASSDRGLWNEKLFF. V and J are TRBV19 and TRBJ1-4; the match to TRBD1 covers 10 bases. The CDR3 has 15 residues. After removal of 6 bases from V and 5 bases from J, the junction contained 6 bases not matched to a gene. Germline loops: CDR1 LNHDA, CDR2 SQIVND (reference sequence).

This clone showed up just once. The gene calls are TRBV7-8 and TRBJ2-2; D possibly corresponds to TRBD2 (7 bases). The CDR3 sequence is 18 residues long. The germline V and J ends were trimmed by 0 bases and 4 bases, with 18 bases remaining between them. The germline gives CDR1 SGHVS, CDR2 FQNEAQ. The CDR3 region has the DNA TGTGCCAGCAGCTTAGCGGTTGGGGGGGGCGTTCGCACCGGGGAGCTGTTTTTT. This codes for CASSLAVGGGVRTGELFF.

The V and J genes are TRBV7-9 and TRBJ1-1; D not certain. The V gene's germline CDR1 is SEHNR and CDR2 FQNEAQ (reference sequence). There are 13 residues in the CDR3. V lost 5 bases to trimming and J lost 1 base, with 8 bases between them. This CDR3 reads CASSNGENTEAFF. CDR3 DNA: TGTGCCAGCAGCAACGGTGAGAACACTGAAGCTTTCTTT. The entire variable domain, with the rest obtained from reference TRBV7-9 and TRBJ1-1, is as follows: DTGVSQNPRHKITKRGQNVTFRCDPISEHNRLYWYRQTLGQGPEFLTYFQNEAQLEKSRLLSDRFSAERPKGSFSTLEIQRTEQGDSAMYLCASSNGENTEAFFGQGTRLTVV.

V gene TRBV5-1 combines with J gene TRBJ1-1, with 7 bases aligning to TRBD1. There are 13 residues in the CDR3. CDR1 and CDR2 (germline): SGHRS, YFSETQ. Trimming removed 3 bases from V and 4 bases from J; junction bases left unmatched: 3. CDR3 in amino acids: CASSSTGRTEAFF. The CDR3 DNA sequence: TGCGCCAGCAGCTCGACAGGGCGCACTGAAGCTTTCTTT.

The rearrangement uses TRBV4-1 and TRBJ1-1; 7 bases align to TRBD1. CDR1 is MGHRA, CDR2 YSYEKL, per germline. V lost 4 bases, J lost 1 base, and 3 bases stayed unmatched. CDR3 length: 14 amino acids. The CDR3 region is CASSRQGPNTEAFF. CDR3 coding DNA: TGCGCCAGCAGCCGACAGGGCCCGAACACTGAAGCTTTCTTT.

V usage is TRBV10-1 and J usage is TRBJ2-2; D not certain. Germline V lookup: CDR1 WNHNN, CDR2 SYGVQD (reference sequence). The CDR3 has 13 residues. V lost 3 bases and J lost 2, with 4 bases in between. The CDR3 is CASSELNTGELFF. The CDR3 DNA reads as TGCGCCAGCAGTGAACTTAACACCGGGGAGCTGTTTTTT.

This clone has a handful of counts. This chain connects TRBV28 to TRBJ1-2; D possibly corresponds to TRBD1 (5 bases). Germline V gene sequence: CDR1 MDHEN, CDR2 SYDVKM. The CDR3 has 13 amino acids. V lost 4 bases and J lost 6, with 12 bases in between. The CDR3 nucleotides read TGTGCCAGCAGTTCTGGGACTCGAGATGGCTACACCTTC. The encoded protein is CASSSGTRDGYTF.

The chain has TRBV28 and TRBJ2-5; 10 bases fit TRBD1. There are 15 residues in the CDR3. V trimming: 5 bases; J trimming: 4 bases; junction bases outside the gene matches: 7. Germline V CDR1 and CDR2: MDHEN, SYDVKM. The DNA of the CDR3 is TGTGCCAGCAGTCCGACAGGGGGCATGGGAGAGACCCAGTACTTC. Translating it yields CASSPTGGMGETQYF.

This clone is a singleton in its sample. The chain employs TRBV5-4 and TRBJ2-1, with 9 bases that match TRBD2. V was pared by 1 base and J by 3 bases, with 5 bases of the junction left unmatched. The CDR3 sequence is 16 residues long. CDR1 and CDR2 from the germline V gene are SGHNT and YYREEE (reference sequence). The CDR3 DNA reads as TGTGCCAGCAGCTTGTCGCGAGCGGGAGGCTACAATGAGCAGTTCTTC. It specifies CASSLSRAGGYNEQFF.

Concerning this clone: The germline gene is not matched at one end of the junction; a read error may be the cause. The same CDR3 is also encoded by other DNA sequences in this sample. The chain recombines TRBV28 with TRBJ2-6, with 14 bases fitting TRBD2. The CDR3 contains 19 residues. Germline V CDR1 and CDR2: MDHEN, SYDVKM. As DNA, the CDR3 is TGTGCCAGCAGTTTTGGAGGGACTAGCGGGAGCTCTGGGGCCAACGTCCTGACCTTC. This translates into CASSFGGTSGSSGANVLTF.